This TCR beta chain was profiled in a study of tumor and adjacent non-tumor tissue in lung cancer (dated by TCRdb to 2016 to 2019). Background on the whole study: Of the cohort, eleven to twelve patients had adenocarcinoma, 2 had squamous cell carcinoma and 1 had small cell lung cancer. Sequencing generated a total of around 120 million productive TCRbeta reads, averaging about 4 million reads per sample. For each patient, one tumor sample and one normal lung sample were taken, giving thirty paired specimens that underwent TCRbeta CDR3 sequencing. The 15 or so patients were aged 31 to 76 years, included ten or so men and 5 women, and had TNM stage I to III disease. Bulk TCRbeta repertoires were compared between lung tumor tissue and matched distant non-tumor lung tissue obtained from roughly 16 lung cancer patients.

Comment on this clonotype: It has no known antigen specificity. A much bigger clone sits one base away, suggesting this may be a read error.

RNA was extracted from bulk unsorted tissue and checked for quality with a NanoDrop ND-1000 and an Agilent 2100. The normal lung samples consisted of distant non-tumor tissue collected more than 3 cm from the tumor edge. The donors were newly diagnosed lung cancer patients admitted for thoracic surgery in China from August to November 2014 who had not received prior chemotherapy. Patients who had received previous radiotherapy or chemotherapy, or who had another concurrent cancer, were excluded from the study. Pieces of surgical tissue measuring about 1-2.1 cm3 were kept in RNAlater solution and held at -80 degrees C until needed. The protocol used for the library was multiplex PCR. TCRdb shows the sequencer as Illumina HiSeq 2500. TCRbeta libraries were constructed through three rounds of nested PCR with primers (Table S4) according to protocols adapted from ARM-PCR. PCR products of 200-500 bp were gel-excised and purified with the QIAquick gel extraction kit before sequencing. Per the authors' processing: Trimmomatic was used to clean the reads, FLASH was used to merge the reads into complete CDR3 sequences, and MiTCR was used to assign the reads to V(D)J germline segments. Clonal diversity was computed as the inverse Simpson's index with VDJtools. In-frame sequences without a premature stop codon were defined as productive reads. Through fastp at Q25 and MiXCR, TCRdb rebuilt clones from the public reads, retaining in-frame beta chains. Each entry merges the rows of one CDR3 protein and shows their most common DNA and genes. TCRdb, not the original authors, processed these V and J calls. The sample has 85,000 to 130,000 distinct CDR3 sequences on record, roughly 60% of them singletons. The biggest ten clones account for around 19% of the sample.

Points the paper makes about the study in general: The sequencing platform is not named in the methods, and unique molecular identifiers are not mentioned. TCR diversity (inverse Simpson) was significantly higher in tumor than in normal lung tissue (roughly 430 vs 170, P = 0.0075, Mann-Whitney U test). TCR diversity was significantly higher in younger patients, and greater tumor TCR diversity was associated with shorter overall survival and shorter disease-free survival. With only approximately 16 patients in the cohort, the authors noted that larger samples and more detailed clinical data are needed. Because peripheral blood was not sequenced, blood TCRbeta repertoires in the lung cancer patients of the study were not examined. A significantly larger cumulative share of the repertoire was made up by the top 100 clones in normal lung than in tumor tissue.

The CDR3 measures 13 amino acids from cysteine to phenylalanine. Kept here is only the CDR3 DNA, which spans 39 bases and is read in frame from base 1. V and J lose 3 bases and 7 bases, and a span of 12 bases separates them. Sequences were obtained from distant non-tumor lung tissue. The chain is assembled from TRBV12-3 or TRBV12-4 and TRBJ1-2; TRBD1 is a weak D gene call, 6 bases matching. The source is a man in his thirties or forties with non-small cell lung cancer. Here the CDR3 is given as CASSLTGSCGYTF. The DNA reads as follows: TGTGCCAGCAGTTTGACAGGAAGCTGTGGCTACACCTTC.